This T cell receptor (beta chain) was recovered during a study of naive and memory T cell subsets. Findings and limits, study-wide: The power law exponent of TCR abundance differed between naive and memory cells.

CMV status came from CD4+ T cell IFNgamma after overnight CMV lysate stimulation of fresh PBMCs. Cells stained for CD3, CD4, CD8, CD45RA and CD27 were sorted into four subsets. This clonotype was picked up a small number of times. What it binds is not known. This CDR3 is built from 13 residues. In germline, CDR1 is SGHRS, CDR2 YFSETQ. Trimming removed 0 bases from V and 5 bases from J, with 5 bases in between. Both TRBC1 and TRBC2 were covered by a beta constant-region primer of two equimolar oligonucleotides. Four rounds of PCR amplified the ligated cDNA using nested alpha and beta constant-region primers plus SP2. TCRdb independently ran MiXCR on the UMI-ligation and nested PCR reads; one entry per CDR3 protein. Among approximately 80,000 distinct CDR3 sequences listed, over 8.5% were seen once.

The source of this sequence is a human donor in good health. The sample taken for sequencing was naive CD8+ T cells from blood. The chain uses TRBV5-1 and TRBJ2-2; D remains ambiguous. Here the CDR3 DNA reads TGCGCCAGCAGCTTGGAATATACCGGGGAGCTGTTTTTT. Protein: CASSLEYTGELFF.